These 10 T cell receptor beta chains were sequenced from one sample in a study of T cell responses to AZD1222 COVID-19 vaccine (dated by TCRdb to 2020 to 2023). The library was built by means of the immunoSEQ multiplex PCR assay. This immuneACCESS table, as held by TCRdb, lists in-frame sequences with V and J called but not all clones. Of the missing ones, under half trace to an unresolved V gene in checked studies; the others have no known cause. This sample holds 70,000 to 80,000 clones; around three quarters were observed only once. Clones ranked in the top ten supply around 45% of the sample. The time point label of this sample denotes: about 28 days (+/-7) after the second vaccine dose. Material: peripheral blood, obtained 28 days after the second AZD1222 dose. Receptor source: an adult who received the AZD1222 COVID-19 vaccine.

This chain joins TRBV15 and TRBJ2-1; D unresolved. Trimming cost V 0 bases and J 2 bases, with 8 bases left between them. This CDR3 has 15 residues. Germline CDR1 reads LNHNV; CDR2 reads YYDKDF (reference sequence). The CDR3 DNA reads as TGTGCCACCAGCAGAGACCGTCTGCCCTACAATGAGCAGTTCTTC. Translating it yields CATSRDRLPYNEQFF.

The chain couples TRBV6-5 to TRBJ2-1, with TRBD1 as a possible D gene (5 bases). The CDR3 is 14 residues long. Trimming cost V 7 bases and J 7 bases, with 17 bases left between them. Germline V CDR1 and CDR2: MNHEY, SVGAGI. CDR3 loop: CASKGQGFRNEQFF. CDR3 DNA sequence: TGTGCCAGCAAGGGGCAAGGGTTTAGGAATGAGCAGTTCTTC.

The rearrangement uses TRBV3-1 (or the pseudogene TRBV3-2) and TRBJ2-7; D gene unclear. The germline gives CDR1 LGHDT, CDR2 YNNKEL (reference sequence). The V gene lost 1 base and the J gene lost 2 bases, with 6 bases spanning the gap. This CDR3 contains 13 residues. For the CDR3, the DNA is TGTGCCAGCAGCCAAGCGGTCGCCTACGAGCAGTACTTC. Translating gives CASSQAVAYEQYF.

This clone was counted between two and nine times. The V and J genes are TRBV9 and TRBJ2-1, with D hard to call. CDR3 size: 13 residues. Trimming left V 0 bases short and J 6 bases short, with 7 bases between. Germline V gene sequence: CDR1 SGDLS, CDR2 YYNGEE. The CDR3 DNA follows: TGTGCCAGCAGCGTAGATCCAGGCAATGAGCAGTTCTTC. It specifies CASSVDPGNEQFF.

The CDR3 loop reads CASETGGYEQYF. The CDR3 coding sequence is TGTGCCTCTGAGACAGGAGGTTACGAGCAGTACTTC. The chain combines TRBV30 with TRBJ2-7, with a tentative D call TRBD1 (6 bases). CDR3 length: 12 amino acids. V lost 7 bases and J 4 bases, leaving 14 bases between the germline ends. CDR1 GTSNPN and CDR2 SVGIG come from the germline V gene (reference sequence).

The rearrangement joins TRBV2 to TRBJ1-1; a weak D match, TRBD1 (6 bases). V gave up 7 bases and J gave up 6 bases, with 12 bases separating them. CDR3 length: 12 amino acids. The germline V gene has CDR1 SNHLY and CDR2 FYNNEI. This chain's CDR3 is CASNRELAEAFF. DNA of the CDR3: TGTGCCAGCAACAGGGAATTAGCTGAAGCTTTCTTT.

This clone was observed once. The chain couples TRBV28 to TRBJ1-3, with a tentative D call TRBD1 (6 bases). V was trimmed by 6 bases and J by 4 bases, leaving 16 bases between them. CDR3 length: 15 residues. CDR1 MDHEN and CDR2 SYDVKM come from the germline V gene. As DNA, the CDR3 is TGTGCCAGCAGCGACGGGGCAGGGGCAGGAAACACCATATATTTT. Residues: CASSDGAGAGNTIYF.

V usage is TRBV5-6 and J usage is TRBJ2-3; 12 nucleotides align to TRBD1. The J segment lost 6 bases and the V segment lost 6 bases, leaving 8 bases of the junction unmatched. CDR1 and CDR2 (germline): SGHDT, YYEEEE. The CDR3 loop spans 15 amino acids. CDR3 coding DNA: TGTGCCAGCACCCCGGGACAGGGGGCCCTGGATACGCAGTATTTT. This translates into CASTPGQGALDTQYF.

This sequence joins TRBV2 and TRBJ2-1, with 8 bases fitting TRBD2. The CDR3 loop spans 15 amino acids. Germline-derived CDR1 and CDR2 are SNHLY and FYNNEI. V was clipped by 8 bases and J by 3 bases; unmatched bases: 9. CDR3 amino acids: CASRHHAGGYNEQFF. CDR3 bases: TGTGCCAGCCGACACCATGCGGGGGGCTACAATGAGCAGTTCTTC. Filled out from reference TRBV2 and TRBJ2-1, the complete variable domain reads EPEVTQTPSHQVTQMGQEVILRCVPISNHLYFYWYRQILGQKVEFLVSFYNNEISEKSEIFDDQFSVERPDGSNFTLKIRSTKLEDSAMYFCASRHHAGGYNEQFFGPGTRLTVL.

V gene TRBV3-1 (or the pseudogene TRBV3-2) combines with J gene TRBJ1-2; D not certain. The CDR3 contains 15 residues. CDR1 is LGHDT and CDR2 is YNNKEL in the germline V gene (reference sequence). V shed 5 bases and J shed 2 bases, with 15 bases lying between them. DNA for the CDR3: TGTGCCAGCAGCGGCCCAGCGGACGGGAACTATGGCTACACCTTC. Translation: CASSGPADGNYGYTF.